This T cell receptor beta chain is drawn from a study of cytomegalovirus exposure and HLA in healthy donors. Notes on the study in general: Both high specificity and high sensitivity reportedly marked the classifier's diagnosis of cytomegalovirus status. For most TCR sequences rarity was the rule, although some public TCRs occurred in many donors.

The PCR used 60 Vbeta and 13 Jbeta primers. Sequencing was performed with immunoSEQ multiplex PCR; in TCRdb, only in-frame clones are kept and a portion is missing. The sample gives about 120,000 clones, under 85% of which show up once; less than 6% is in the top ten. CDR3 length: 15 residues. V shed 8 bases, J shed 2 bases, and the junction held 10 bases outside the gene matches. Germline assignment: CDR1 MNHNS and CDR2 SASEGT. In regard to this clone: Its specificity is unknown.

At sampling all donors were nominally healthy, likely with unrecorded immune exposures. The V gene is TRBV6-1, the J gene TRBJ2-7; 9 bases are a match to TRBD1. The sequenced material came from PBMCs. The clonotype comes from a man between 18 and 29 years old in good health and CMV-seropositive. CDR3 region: CASLRGDRATYEQYF. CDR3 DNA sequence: TGTGCCAGCCTACGGGGGGACAGGGCTACCTACGAGCAGTACTTC.